This T cell receptor (beta chain) appears in the sequencing data of a study of T cell changes during pregnancy in multiple sclerosis. Germline CDR1 reads SQVTM; CDR2 reads ANQGSEA. The CDR3 consists of 11 residues. The V end lost 1 base, the J end lost 6 bases, and 6 bases lay between the germline ends. Measured with immunoSEQ multiplex PCR; TCRdb has only the in-frame clones, and not every one. The sample has just over 65,000 clones; more than 80% are singletons. V usage is TRBV29-1 and J usage is TRBJ1-2; unclear D gene. This sequence was found in a female donor with multiple sclerosis, enrolled in a pregnancy study. The sample here was peripheral blood, taken in the second trimester of pregnancy. The CDR3 DNA reads as TGCAGCGTTGAAGCCGGGGATGGCTACACCTTC. This sequence encodes CSVEAGDGYTF.